This T cell receptor (beta chain) was captured in a study of blood T cell repertoires in COVID-19. Study-level background: The United States, Italy and Spain supplied acute and convalescent COVID-19 samples.

The germline V gene has CDR1 SEHNR and CDR2 FQNEAQ (reference sequence). V was clipped by 4 bases and J by 5 bases, with 9 bases between them. This CDR3 comprises 14 residues. Assay used: immunoSEQ multiplex PCR; TCRdb lists only in-frame clones, some missing. Of about 350,000 clones in the sample, about 87% are singletons; the top ten hold approximately 5%. Those who participated ranged in age from 18 to 89 years and resided in 20 to 25 US areas. Recovered Cohort 3 donors showed two negative PCRs, clearance, or symptom resolution. The clonotype originates from a woman in her thirties who had recovered from COVID-19. The sequencing input was PBMCs or T cells enriched from blood (not recorded which). The V and J genes are TRBV7-9 and TRBJ1-6; D gene ambiguous. CDR3 sequence: CASSSDGNNSPLHF. CDR3 DNA: TGTGCCAGCAGCTCGGACGGGAATAATTCACCCCTCCACTTT.